This T cell receptor (beta chain) was identified in a study of T cells after yellow fever vaccination. In this sample, this clonotype turned up once. From the 5' RACE reads, TCRdb called clonotypes with MiXCR, one entry per CDR3 protein. Here the sample spans 400,000 to 450,000 distinct CDR3 sequences, approximately 19% being singletons. Germline V gene data show CDR1 as DFQATT and CDR2 as SNEGSKA (reference sequence). Trimming took 0 bases from V and 6 from J; bases not matched to a gene: 10. The CDR3 spans 15 residues. This TCR derives from a man aged 18 to 35 who received the YFV17D yellow fever vaccine. The genes are TRBV20-1 and TRBJ2-7; 8 positions match TRBD1. Material: PBMCs, obtained before the yellow fever booster vaccination. CDR3 sequence reads: CSARDQGQGTGEQYF. DNA of the CDR3: TGCAGTGCTAGAGATCAAGGACAGGGAACTGGCGAGCAGTACTTC.